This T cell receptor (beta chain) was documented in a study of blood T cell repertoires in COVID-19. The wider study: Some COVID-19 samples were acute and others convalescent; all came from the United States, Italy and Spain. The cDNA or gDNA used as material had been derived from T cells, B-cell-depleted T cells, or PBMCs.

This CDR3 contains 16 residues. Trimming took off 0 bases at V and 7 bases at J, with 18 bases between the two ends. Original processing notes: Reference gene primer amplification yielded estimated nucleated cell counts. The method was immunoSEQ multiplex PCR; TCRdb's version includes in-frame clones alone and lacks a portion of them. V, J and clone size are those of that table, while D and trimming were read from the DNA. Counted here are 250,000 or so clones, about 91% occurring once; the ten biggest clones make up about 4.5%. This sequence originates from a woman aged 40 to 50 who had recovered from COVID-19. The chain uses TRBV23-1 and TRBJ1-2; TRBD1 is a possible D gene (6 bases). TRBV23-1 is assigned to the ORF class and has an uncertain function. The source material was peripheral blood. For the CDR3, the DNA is TGCGCCAGCAGTCAATCCAGGGGCAGGGCGGTGGGTGGCTACACCTTC. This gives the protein CASSQSRGRAVGGYTF.